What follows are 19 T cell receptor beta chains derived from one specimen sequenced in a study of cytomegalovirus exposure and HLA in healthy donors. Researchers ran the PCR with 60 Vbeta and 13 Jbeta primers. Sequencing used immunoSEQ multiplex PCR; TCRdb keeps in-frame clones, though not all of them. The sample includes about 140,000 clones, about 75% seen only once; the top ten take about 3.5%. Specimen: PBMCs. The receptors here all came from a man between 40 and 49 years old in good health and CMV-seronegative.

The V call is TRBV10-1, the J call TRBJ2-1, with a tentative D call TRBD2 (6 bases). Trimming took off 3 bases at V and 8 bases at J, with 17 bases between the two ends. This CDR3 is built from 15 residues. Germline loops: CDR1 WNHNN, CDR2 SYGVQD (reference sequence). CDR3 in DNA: TGCGCCAGCAGTGACCCGAGGAGGGGTACGCATGAGCAGTTCTTC. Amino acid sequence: CASSDPRRGTHEQFF.

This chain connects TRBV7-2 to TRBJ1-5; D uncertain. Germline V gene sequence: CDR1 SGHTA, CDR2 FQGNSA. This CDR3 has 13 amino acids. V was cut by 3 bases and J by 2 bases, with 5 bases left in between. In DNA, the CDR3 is TGTGCCAGCAGCTTCCAGGGCAATCAGCCCCAGCATTTT. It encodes CASSFQGNQPQHF.

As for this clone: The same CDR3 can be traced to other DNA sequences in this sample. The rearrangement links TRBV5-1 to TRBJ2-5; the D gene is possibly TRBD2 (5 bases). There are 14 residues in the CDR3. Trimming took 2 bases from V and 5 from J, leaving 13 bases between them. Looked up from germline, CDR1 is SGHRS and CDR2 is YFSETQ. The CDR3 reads CASSLSGEEETQYF. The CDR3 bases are TGCGCCAGCAGCTTAAGCGGAGAGGAGGAGACCCAGTACTTC.

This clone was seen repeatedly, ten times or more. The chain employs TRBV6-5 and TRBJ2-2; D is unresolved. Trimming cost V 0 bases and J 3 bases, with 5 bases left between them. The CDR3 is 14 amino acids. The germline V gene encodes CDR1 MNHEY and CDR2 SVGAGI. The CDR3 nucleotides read TGTGCCAGCAGTTACTCCTCCCACACCGGGGAGCTGTTTTTT. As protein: CASSYSSHTGELFF.

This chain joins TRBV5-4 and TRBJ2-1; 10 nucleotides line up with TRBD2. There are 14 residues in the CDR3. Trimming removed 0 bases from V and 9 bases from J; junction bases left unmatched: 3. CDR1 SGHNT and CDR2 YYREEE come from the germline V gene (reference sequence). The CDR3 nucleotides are TGTGCCAGCAGCTTGGGAATAGCGGGGGGTGAGCAGTTCTTC. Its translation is CASSLGIAGGEQFF.

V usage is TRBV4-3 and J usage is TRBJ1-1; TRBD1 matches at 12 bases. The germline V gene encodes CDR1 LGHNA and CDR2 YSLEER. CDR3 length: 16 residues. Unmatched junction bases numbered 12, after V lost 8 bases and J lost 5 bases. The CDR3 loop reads CASGRGQGARQTEAFF. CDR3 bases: TGCGCCAGCGGCCGGGGACAGGGGGCGCGACAGACTGAAGCTTTCTTT.

DNA for the CDR3: TGTGCCAGCAGCGTCCGGGTAGGCAACACTGAAGCTTTCTTT. Its protein is CASSVRVGNTEAFF. This chain connects TRBV6-5 to TRBJ1-1; D ambiguous. In germline, CDR1 is MNHEY, CDR2 SVGAGI. The CDR3 is 14 amino acids. Trimming cost V 6 bases and J 2 bases, with 13 bases left between them.

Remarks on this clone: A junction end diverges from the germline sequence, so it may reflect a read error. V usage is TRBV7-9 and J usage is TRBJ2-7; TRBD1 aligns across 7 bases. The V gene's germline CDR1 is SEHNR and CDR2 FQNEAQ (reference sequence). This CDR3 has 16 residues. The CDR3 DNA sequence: TGTTCCAGCAGACCGAAGATACCGGGACAGAACTACGAGCAGTACTTC. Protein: CSSRPKIPGQNYEQYF.

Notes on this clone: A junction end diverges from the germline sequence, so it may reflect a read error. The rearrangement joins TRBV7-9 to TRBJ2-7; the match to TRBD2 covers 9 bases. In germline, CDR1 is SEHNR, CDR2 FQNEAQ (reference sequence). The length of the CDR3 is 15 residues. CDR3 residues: CSSSLVLAGTHEQYF. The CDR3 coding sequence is TGTTCCAGCAGCTTAGTTCTAGCGGGGACCCACGAGCAGTACTTC.

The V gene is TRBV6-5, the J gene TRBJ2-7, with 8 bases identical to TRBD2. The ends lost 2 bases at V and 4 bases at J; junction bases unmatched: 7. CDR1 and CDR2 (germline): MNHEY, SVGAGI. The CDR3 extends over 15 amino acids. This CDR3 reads CASSYARGGRYEQYF. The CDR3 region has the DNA TGTGCCAGCAGTTACGCCCGGGGGGGCAGGTACGAGCAGTACTTC.

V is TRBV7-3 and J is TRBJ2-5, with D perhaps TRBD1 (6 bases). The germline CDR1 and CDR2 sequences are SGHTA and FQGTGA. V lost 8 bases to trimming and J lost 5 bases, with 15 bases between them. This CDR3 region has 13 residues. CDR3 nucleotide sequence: TGTGCCAGCGCGCTAGAGAGGGGGGAGACCCAGTACTTC. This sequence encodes CASALERGETQYF.

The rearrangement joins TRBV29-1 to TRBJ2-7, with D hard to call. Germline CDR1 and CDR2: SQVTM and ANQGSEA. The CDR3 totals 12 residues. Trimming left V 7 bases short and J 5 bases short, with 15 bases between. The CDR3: CSAQAGRDEQYF. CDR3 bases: TGCAGCGCTCAAGCAGGCCGCGACGAGCAGTACTTC.

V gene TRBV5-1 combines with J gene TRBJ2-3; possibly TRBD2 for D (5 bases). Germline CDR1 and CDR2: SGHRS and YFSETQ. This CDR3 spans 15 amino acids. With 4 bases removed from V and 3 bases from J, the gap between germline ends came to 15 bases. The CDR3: CASSGQARGTDTQYF. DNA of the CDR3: TGCGCCAGCAGCGGTCAGGCACGAGGGACAGATACGCAGTATTTT.

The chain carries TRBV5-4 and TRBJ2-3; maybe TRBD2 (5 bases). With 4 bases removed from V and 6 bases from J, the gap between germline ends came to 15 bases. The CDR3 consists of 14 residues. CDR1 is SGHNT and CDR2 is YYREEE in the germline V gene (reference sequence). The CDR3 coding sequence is TGTGCCAGCAGCCCCGCCGGGGTGGCTGATACGCAGTATTTT. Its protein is CASSPAGVADTQYF. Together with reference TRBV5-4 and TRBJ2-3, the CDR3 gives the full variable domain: ETGVTQSPTHLIKTRGQQVTLRCSSQSGHNTVSWYQQALGQGPQFIFQYYREEENGRGNFPPRFSGLQFPNYSSELNVNALELDDSALYLCASSPAGVADTQYFGPGTRLTVL.

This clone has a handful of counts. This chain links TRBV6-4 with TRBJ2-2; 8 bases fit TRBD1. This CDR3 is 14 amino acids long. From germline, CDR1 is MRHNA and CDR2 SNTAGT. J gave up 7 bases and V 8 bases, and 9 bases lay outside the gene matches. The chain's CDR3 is CASSRRGPGGELFF. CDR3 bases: TGTGCCAGCTCTCGCAGGGGGCCGGGCGGGGAGCTGTTTTTT.

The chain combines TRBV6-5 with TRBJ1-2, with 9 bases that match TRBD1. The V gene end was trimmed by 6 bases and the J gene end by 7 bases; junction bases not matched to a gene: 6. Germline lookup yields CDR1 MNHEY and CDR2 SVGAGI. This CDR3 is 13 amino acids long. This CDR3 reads CASSVQGAGGYTF. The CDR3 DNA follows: TGTGCCAGCAGCGTACAGGGGGCCGGTGGCTACACCTTC.

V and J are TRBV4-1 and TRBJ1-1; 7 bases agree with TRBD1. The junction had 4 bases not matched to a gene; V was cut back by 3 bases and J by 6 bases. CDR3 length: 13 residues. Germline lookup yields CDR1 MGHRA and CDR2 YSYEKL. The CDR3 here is CASSQATGAEAFF. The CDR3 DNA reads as TGCGCCAGCAGCCAGGCTACAGGGGCTGAAGCTTTCTTT.

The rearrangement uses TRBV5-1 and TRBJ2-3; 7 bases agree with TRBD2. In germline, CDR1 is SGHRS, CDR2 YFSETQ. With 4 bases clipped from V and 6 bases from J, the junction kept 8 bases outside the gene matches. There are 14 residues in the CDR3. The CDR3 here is CASSPIAGVDTQYF. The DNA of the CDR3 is TGCGCCAGCAGCCCTATCGCGGGGGTGGATACGCAGTATTTT.

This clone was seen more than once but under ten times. CDR3 nucleotide sequence: TGTGCCAGCAGTGCCACCAGGGTAGGTGAGCAGTACTTC. As protein: CASSATRVGEQYF. The V and J genes are TRBV6-5 and TRBJ2-7, with TRBD1 as a possible D gene (5 bases). This CDR3 spans 13 amino acids. The germline V gene has CDR1 MNHEY and CDR2 SVGAGI. Trimming cost V 5 bases and J 7 bases, with 15 bases left between them.